This TCR beta chain stems from a study of patients and donors after allogeneic stem cell transplantation. TCRdb ran MiXCR on the RT-PCR reads and lists one entry per CDR3 protein. The sample lists approximately 140,000 distinct CDR3 sequences; approximately 37% were seen once. Germline CDR1 is GTSNPN and CDR2 is SVGIG (reference sequence). Trimming removed 1 base at V and 6 bases at J, with 1 base between. The length of the CDR3 is 10 residues. The chain couples TRBV30 to TRBJ2-1; D not certain. The specimen sequenced was blood, either unsorted or a sorted T cell fraction (not recorded which). The receptor was derived from a human donor who was either an allogeneic HSCT recipient or a stem cell or donor lymphocyte infusion donor (not recorded which). It is not recorded whose cells these are; they may come from a transplant donor. The CDR3 DNA reads as TGTGCCTGGAGTGGCAATGAGCAGTTCTTC. Translation: CAWSGNEQFF.